Reported below is one T cell receptor beta chain. Its matching antigen is unknown. The CDR3 extends over 15 amino acids. With 4 bases clipped from V and 7 bases from J, the junction kept 10 bases outside the gene matches. The germline CDR1 and CDR2 sequences are MGHDK and SYGVNS. The data belong to a study of shared clonotypes between healthy human individuals. About the study: Three plates each covered CD4 naive and memory; CD8 naive two, CD8 memory one.

Findings and caveats of the study: Estimated richness was generally greater in naive than memory subsets.

For each subset, genomic DNA was distributed in equal portions over several immunoSEQ plates. Clones were sequenced by immunoSEQ multiplex PCR, and TCRdb holds only the in-frame ones, with some missing. Of fewer than 850,000 clones listed, about 90% were seen once; the top ten hold 30% to 35%. The TCR comes from a man aged 18 to 29 in good health. Some clones in this sample may be carry-over from other donors' samples. The rearrangement uses TRBV25-1 and TRBJ2-7; 10 positions agree with TRBD1. Material: memory CD8+ T cells from PBMCs. Subset given: CD45RO+ cells pooled with CCR7-negative TemRA cells. The CDR3 DNA sequence: TGTGCCAGCAGTGGCGGGACAGGGGTTTTCCGTGAGCAGTACTTC. Translated: CASSGGTGVFREQYF.